These T cell receptor beta chains were read from a single sample in a study of blood T cell repertoires in COVID-19. Data came from immunoSEQ multiplex PCR; TCRdb stores just in-frame clones and leaves some out. The table lists roughly 280,000 clones, 89% of them singletons. Specimen: PBMCs or T cells enriched from blood (not recorded which). The source of these receptors is a woman aged 55-70 years who had recovered from COVID-19. Both conserved end residues are part of each CDR3. Each record gives: CDR3 length, clone size, J gene, D gene, V gene, CDR3 protein, CDR3 DNA. A D gene is named only where the DNA matches it firmly. Size is stated for part of the rows, as once, few or many counts, or as a class when the clone is expanded.

>14|NA|TRBJ1-5|TRBD1|TRBV28
CASVTGGWSQPQHF
TGTGCCAGCGTAACAGGGGGCTGGAGTCAGCCCCAGCATTTT
>17|NA|TRBJ2-2|NA|TRBV19
CASSPRQMIANTGELFF
TGTGCCAGTAGTCCTCGACAGATGATCGCGAACACCGGGGAGCTGTTTTTT
>15|NA|TRBJ1-1|NA|TRBV10-2
CASSSFGGASTEAFF
TGCGCCAGCAGTTCTTTCGGGGGAGCGAGCACTGAAGCTTTCTTT
>19|once|TRBJ1-2|NA|TRBV1
CTSSQATGLYWEEYYGYTF
TGCACCAGCAGCCAAGCTACCGGACTTTACTGGGAGGAGTACTATGGCTACACCTTC
>15|few|TRBJ2-1|TRBD2|TRBV5-1
CASSPRGGTYNEQFF
TGCGCCAGCAGCCCCCGGGGGGGGACCTACAATGAGCAGTTCTTC
>13|NA|TRBJ1-1|NA|TRBV9
CASSAGQNTEAFF
TGTGCCAGCAGCGCTGGACAGAACACTGAAGCTTTCTTT
>17|NA|TRBJ1-5|TRBD1|TRBV5-1
CASSDGPARGLEQPQHF
TGCGCCAGCAGCGACGGGCCGGCCAGGGGGTTGGAACAGCCCCAGCATTTT
>14|once|TRBJ2-7|TRBD2|TRBV13
CASSKLAGNYEQYF
TGTGCCAGCAGCAAACTAGCGGGAAACTACGAGCAGTACTTC
>16|NA|TRBJ2-1|TRBD1|TRBV5-1
CASSTAGTGIVDEQFF
TGCGCCAGCAGCACCGCCGGGACAGGGATTGTCGATGAGCAGTTCTTC
>18|NA|TRBJ2-3|TRBD2|TRBV4-1
CASSRQTSGGAIADTQYF
TGCGCCAGCAGCCGCCAGACTAGCGGGGGGGCCATCGCAGATACGCAGTATTTT
>16|NA|TRBJ2-7|TRBD2|TRBV9
CASSAFAGLAVYEQYF
TGTGCCAGCAGCGCCTTTGCGGGACTAGCGGTCTACGAGCAGTACTTC
>14|NA|TRBJ1-1|NA|TRBV5-1
CASSPTAGGTEAFF
TGCGCCAGCAGCCCGACCGCCGGGGGGACTGAAGCTTTCTTT
>14|NA|TRBJ2-2|TRBD1|TRBV7-9
CASGTGGLTGELFF
TGTGCCTCCGGGACAGGGGGCCTGACCGGGGAGCTGTTTTTT
>16|NA|TRBJ1-1|NA|TRBV7-3
CASSLRPGVGDTEAFF
TGTGCCAGCAGCTTGCGACCGGGGGTGGGTGACACTGAAGCTTTCTTT
>15|NA|TRBJ1-6|NA|TRBV5-1
CASSVQDFPFSPLHF
TGCGCCAGCAGCGTGCAGGATTTCCCCTTTTCACCCCTCCACTTT
>15|NA|TRBJ1-5|TRBD1|TRBV7-9
CASSLVGTGDQPQHF
TGTGCCAGCAGCTTAGTCGGGACAGGGGATCAGCCCCAGCATTTT
>16|NA|TRBJ1-1|NA|TRBV10-2
CASIDSPLGIVSEAFF
TGCGCCAGCATCGACAGCCCCTTAGGTATAGTCTCTGAAGCTTTCTTT
>13|NA|TRBJ2-7|NA|TRBV27
CASSLVQHYEQYF
TGTGCCAGCAGTTTAGTACAGCACTACGAGCAGTACTTC
>13|NA|TRBJ1-2|NA|TRBV30
CAWSVSTRGGYTF
TGTGCCTGGAGTGTATCCACGAGAGGTGGCTACACCTTC
>18|NA|TRBJ2-5|TRBD2|TRBV25-1
CASSELRLAGGHQETQYF
TGTGCCAGCAGTGAATTGCGTCTAGCGGGGGGTCACCAAGAGACCCAGTACTTC
>13|NA|TRBJ1-6|TRBD1|TRBV30
CAWGGQGNSPLHF
TGTGCCTGGGGAGGACAGGGAAATTCACCCCTCCACTTT
>13|once|TRBJ1-1|NA|TRBV28
CASSWGSYTEAFF
TGTGCCAGCAGCTGGGGCAGCTACACTGAAGCTTTCTTT
>14|NA|TRBJ2-3|TRBD2|TRBV11-2
CASREAGAADTQYF
TGTGCCAGCAGGGAAGCGGGAGCCGCAGATACGCAGTATTTT
>13|NA|TRBJ1-6|TRBD1|TRBV6-5
CASKRQGPSPLHF
TGTGCCAGCAAACGACAGGGCCCCTCACCCCTCCACTTT
>13|NA|TRBJ2-2|NA|TRBV5-4
CASSLDNTGELFF
TGTGCCAGCAGCTTGGACAATACCGGGGAGCTGTTTTTT
>14|once|TRBJ2-7|TRBD1|TRBV6-5
CASSWDRVRDEQYF
TGTGCCAGCAGTTGGGACAGGGTTCGAGACGAGCAGTACTTC
>15|NA|TRBJ2-1|TRBD1|TRBV2
CASSEAGGSNNEQFF
TGTGCCAGCAGTGAGGCAGGGGGCTCCAACAATGAGCAGTTCTTC
>13|NA|TRBJ1-2|NA|TRBV11-2
CASSLDDSPGYTF
TGTGCCAGCAGCTTAGACGACAGTCCTGGCTACACCTTC
>14|NA|TRBJ2-7|TRBD2|TRBV5-6
CASSLVAGAYEQYF
TGTGCCAGCAGCTTGGTAGCGGGGGCCTACGAGCAGTACTTC
>15|NA|TRBJ2-6|NA|TRBV7-7
CASSLDSSGANVLTF
TGTGCTAGCAGCTTAGACAGCTCTGGGGCCAACGTCCTGACTTTC
>16|NA|TRBJ2-5|TRBD2|TRBV7-3
CASSPDPVAGGGAQYF
TGTGCCAGCAGCCCAGACCCCGTAGCGGGGGGTGGAGCCCAGTACTTC
>13|NA|TRBJ1-2|NA|TRBV5-4
CASSTDKNYGYTF
TGTGCCAGCAGCACGGACAAGAACTATGGCTACACCTTC
>13|NA|TRBJ1-1|NA|TRBV5-1
CASSHGQQTEAFF
TGCGCCAGCAGTCATGGACAGCAAACTGAAGCTTTCTTT
>16|NA|TRBJ2-7|TRBD1|TRBV6-1
CASSEDLGTGLYEQYF
TGTGCCAGCAGTGAAGATTTGGGGACAGGGCTCTACGAGCAGTACTTC
>15|NA|TRBJ1-1|TRBD1|TRBV9
CASSGVEQGSTEAFF
TGTGCCAGCAGCGGGGTGGAACAGGGGTCCACTGAAGCTTTCTTT
>16|NA|TRBJ1-2|TRBD1|TRBV5-1
CASSLRTGGASYGYTF
TGCGCCAGCAGCTTGAGGACAGGGGGCGCTTCTTATGGCTACACCTTC
>15|NA|TRBJ2-7|NA|TRBV6-1
CASSDGLRSNYEQYF
TGTGCCAGCAGTGACGGCCTGAGGAGCAACTACGAGCAGTACTTC
>11|NA|TRBJ2-2|NA|TRBV5-4
CASSSGGELFF
TGTGCCAGCAGCTCGGGCGGGGAGCTGTTTTTT
>12|NA|TRBJ2-7|NA|TRBV29-1
CSVATGSYEQYF
TGCAGCGTTGCTACTGGGAGCTACGAGCAGTACTTC
>12|NA|TRBJ2-7|NA|TRBV21-1
CASSHVSYEQYF
TGTGCCAGCAGCCATGTCTCCTACGAGCAGTACTTC
>14|NA|TRBJ1-1|NA|TRBV9
CASSVGSLNTEAFF
TGTGCCAGCAGCGTAGGGAGCCTGAACACTGAAGCTTTCTTT
>15|NA|TRBJ1-3|TRBD1|TRBV5-6
CASSIGTGAGNTIYF
TGTGCCAGCAGCATCGGGACAGGGGCTGGAAACACCATATATTTT
>16|NA|TRBJ1-6|TRBD1|TRBV15
CATSRSQGAGNSPLHF
TGTGCCACCAGCAGATCACAGGGGGCAGGTAATTCACCCCTCCACTTT
>15|NA|TRBJ2-1|TRBD2|TRBV4-1
CASSQELADYNEQFF
TGCGCCAGCAGCCAAGAACTAGCGGACTACAATGAGCAGTTCTTC
>15|NA|TRBJ2-2|TRBD1|TRBV7-3
CASSLGQGETGELFF
TGTGCCAGCAGCTTGGGACAGGGCGAGACCGGGGAGCTGTTTTTT
>14|NA|TRBJ2-3|NA|TRBV18
CASSPGLSTDTQYF
TGTGCCAGCTCACCAGGGCTTAGCACAGATACGCAGTATTTT
>18|NA|TRBJ2-1|TRBD2|TRBV15
CATSRVGPAGVMGREQFF
TGTGCCACCAGCAGAGTAGGCCCAGCGGGAGTAATGGGTCGGGAGCAGTTCTTC